The 31 T cell receptor beta chains listed next were all sequenced from one sample in a study of T cells after yellow fever vaccination. TCRdb passed the 5' RACE reads through MiXCR, listing each CDR3 protein once. This sample yields 400,000 or so distinct CDR3 sequences, of which under 7.5% are seen a single time; roughly 15% belongs to the top ten. The sample here was PBMCs, taken 5 days after the yellow fever booster vaccination. These receptors were obtained from a man aged 30 to 39 who received the YFV17D yellow fever vaccine.

This clonotype was detected a few times. V and J are TRBV18 and TRBJ2-7; 7 bases agree with TRBD1. Germline V gene sequence: CDR1 KGHSH, CDR2 LQKENI. The CDR3 totals 15 residues. V dropped 3 bases and J dropped 2; count of bases not matched to a gene: 7. CDR3 residues: CASSPWDRGTYEQYF. CDR3 nucleotides: TGTGCCAGCTCACCGTGGGACAGAGGAACCTACGAGCAGTACTTC.

This clonotype was counted a few times. The chain recombines TRBV12-3 or TRBV12-4 with TRBJ1-1, with 10 bases lining up with TRBD1. The CDR3 totals 17 residues. The junction had 11 bases not matched to a gene; V was cut back by 2 bases and J by 5 bases. The CDR3 DNA follows: TGTGCCAGCAGTTTACAGGGGACAGGGGCTCGGAGAACTGAAGCTTTCTTT. Its protein product is CASSLQGTGARRTEAFF.

There are a few counts of this clonotype. The chain employs TRBV5-4 and TRBJ2-7, with TRBD2 identical over 10 bases. J gave up 1 base and V 4 bases, and 5 bases lay outside the gene matches. From germline, CDR1 is SGHNT and CDR2 YYREEE (reference sequence). The CDR3 has 15 residues. The CDR3 reads CASSISGRVSYEQYF. The CDR3 DNA reads as TGTGCCAGCAGCATAAGCGGGAGGGTGTCCTACGAGCAGTACTTC.

Ten or more counts support this clonotype. The chain has TRBV6-1 and TRBJ1-1; TRBD1 matches at 7 bases. Unmatched junction bases numbered 7, after V lost 6 bases and J lost 3 bases. Germline values: CDR1 MNHNS, CDR2 SASEGT. The CDR3 has 14 amino acids. CDR3 residues: CASRSRGPYTEAFF. The CDR3 nucleotides read TGTGCCAGCAGGAGTAGGGGGCCATACACTGAAGCTTTCTTT.

This clonotype was observed many times. The chain recombines TRBV25-1 with TRBJ2-4, with 7 nucleotides matching TRBD1. V lost 6 bases and J lost 7; bases outside the gene matches: 6. The CDR3 runs to 13 residues. Germline CDR1 and CDR2: MGHDK and SYGVNS. The CDR3 is CASRGQFGNIQYF. The CDR3 DNA reads TGTGCCAGCAGGGGACAGTTCGGGAACATTCAGTACTTC.

This clonotype has just a few counts. V usage is TRBV7-2 and J usage is TRBJ2-5, with 10 bases fitting TRBD2. CDR1 and CDR2 from the germline V gene are SGHTA and FQGNSA. With 1 base clipped from V and 5 bases from J, the junction kept 7 bases outside the gene matches. The CDR3 has 16 amino acids. CDR3 amino acids: CASSLVTSGTGETQYF. The DNA for the CDR3 is TGTGCCAGCAGCTTAGTCACTAGCGGGACCGGTGAGACCCAGTACTTC.

This clonotype was picked up many times. The genes are TRBV7-2 and TRBJ2-3; D unclear. Germline V gene data show CDR1 as SGHTA and CDR2 as FQGNSA. The CDR3 has 15 residues. V was shortened by 1 base and J by 2 bases, with 10 bases between the two germline ends. The DNA for the CDR3 is TGTGCCAGCAGCTTAGAGCCTGAAGCCACAGATACGCAGTATTTT. Translation: CASSLEPEATDTQYF.

With respect to this clonotype: This could be a read error, since a much larger clone is one nucleotide away. The chain's CDR3 is CASSSLNPPGELFF. The CDR3 bases are TGTGCCAGCAGCTCCTTAAACCCCCCCGGGGAGCTGTTTTTT. The chain is built from TRBV7-2 and TRBJ2-2; D gene unclear. Germline assignment: CDR1 SGHTA and CDR2 FQGNSA. Trimming took off 4 bases at V and 6 bases at J, with 12 bases between the two ends. CDR3 size: 14 residues.

This clonotype has more than one count but fewer than ten. The genes are TRBV24-1 and TRBJ2-3; 10 bases map to TRBD2. This CDR3 contains 17 residues. Germline loops: CDR1 KGHDR, CDR2 SFDVKD. The trim removed 2 bases at V and 4 bases at J, leaving 8 bases unmatched. As DNA, the CDR3 is TGTGCCACCAGTGATTCGGGTCTAGCGGGAGTGTCAGATACGCAGTATTTT. As protein: CATSDSGLAGVSDTQYF.

At least ten counts were recorded for this clonotype. The chain recombines TRBV12-3 or TRBV12-4 with TRBJ2-5; D ambiguous. The germline V and J ends were trimmed by 7 bases and 5 bases, with 8 bases remaining between them. CDR3 length equals 11 residues. DNA for the CDR3: TGTGCCAGCACCCTCGGGGAGACCCAGTACTTC. Amino acid sequence: CASTLGETQYF.

A single count supports this clonotype. A junction boundary mismatches the germline segment, possibly from a read error. The V and J genes are TRBV5-4 and TRBJ2-5; D may be TRBD1 (6 bases). CDR1 and CDR2 from the germline V gene are SGHNT and YYREEE (reference sequence). CDR3 length equals 14 residues. In nucleotides, the CDR3 is TGTGCCGGCAGCTATGAGCAGGGGCAAGAGACCCAGTACTTC. Protein product: CAGSYEQGQETQYF.

This clonotype was seen more than once but under ten times. CDR3 region: CASSEAPNTGELFF. The CDR3 nucleotides read TGTGCCAGCAGTGAAGCCCCGAACACCGGGGAGCTGTTTTTT. This sequence joins TRBV6-1 and TRBJ2-2; no clear D. The CDR3 length is 14 residues. Germline V gives CDR1 MNHNS, CDR2 SASEGT. Trimming left V 0 bases short and J 0 bases short, with 2 bases between.

The chain recombines TRBV18 with TRBJ2-5; tentatively, D is TRBD1 (5 bases). Germline CDR1 KGHSH, CDR2 LQKENI. V was pared by 0 bases and J by 4 bases, with 12 bases between. The CDR3 covers 15 residues. The CDR3 DNA reads as TGTGCCAGCTCACCACCGGGCAGGGCTCGAGAGACCCAGTACTTC. It specifies CASSPPGRARETQYF. Looking up the rest from reference TRBV18 and TRBJ2-5 gives the full variable domain: NAGVMQNPRHLVRRRGQEARLRCSPMKGHSHVYWYRQLPEEGLKFMVYLQKENIIDESGMPKERFSAEFPKEGPSILRIQQVVRGDSAAYFCASSPPGRARETQYFGPGTRLLVL.

The chain links TRBV20-1 to TRBJ2-7; 7 bases are a match to TRBD1. Germline CDR1 and CDR2: DFQATT and SNEGSKA (reference sequence). V dropped 0 bases and J dropped 2; count of bases not matched to a gene: 7. This CDR3 has 15 residues. The CDR3 nucleotides read TGCAGTGCTAGAGATCTCCGGGACAGAACCTACGAGCAGTACTTC. Its protein product is CSARDLRDRTYEQYF.

This clonotype showed up just a few times. The CDR3 nucleotides are TGTGCCACCAGCTCTAGGAGCTCCTACAATGAGCAGTTCTTC. Translated: CATSSRSSYNEQFF. The rearrangement links TRBV15 to TRBJ2-1, with unresolved D. Germline loops: CDR1 LNHNV, CDR2 YYDKDF (reference sequence). The V end lost 5 bases, the J end lost 0 bases, and 8 bases lay between the germline ends. This CDR3 contains 14 residues. The whole variable domain, remainder taken from reference TRBV15 and TRBJ2-1, is DAMVIQNPRYQVTQFGKPVTLSCSQTLNHNVMYWYQQKSSQAPKLLFHYYDKDFNNEADTPDNFQSRRPNTSFCFLDIRSPGLGDTAMYLCATSSRSSYNEQFFGPGTRLTVL.

This chain links TRBV7-3 with TRBJ2-6; 7 bases are shared with TRBD2. CDR1 and CDR2 (germline): SGHTA, FQGTGA. The CDR3 has 19 amino acids. J lost 1 base, V lost 5 bases, and 14 bases had no gene match. CDR3 loop: CASSPPRQGLLSGANVLTF. CDR3 nucleotide sequence: TGTGCCAGCAGCCCCCCCCGTCAGGGACTATTGTCTGGGGCCAACGTCCTGACTTTC.

The chain carries TRBV29-1 and TRBJ1-6, with D possibly being TRBD1 (5 bases). V gave up 6 bases and J gave up 6 bases, with 12 bases separating them. CDR3 size: 13 residues. CDR1 and CDR2 (germline): SQVTM, ANQGSEA. The CDR3 DNA sequence: TGCAGCGTGGCCGGGACGGTTAATTCACCCCTCCACTTT. As protein: CSVAGTVNSPLHF.

The sample holds a few counts of this clonotype. The V call is TRBV5-5, the J call TRBJ1-6, with D possibly matching TRBD1 (5 bases). The CDR3 loop spans 15 amino acids. Per germline, CDR1 SGHKS and CDR2 YYEKEE (reference sequence). V was shortened by 4 bases and J by 6 bases, with 14 bases between the two germline ends. CDR3 nucleotide sequence: TGTGCCAGCAGCGCCGACGACAGTGGTAATTCACCCCTCCACTTT. Translating gives CASSADDSGNSPLHF.

The V call is TRBV27, the J call TRBJ2-1; TRBD2 matches 10 bases. V was pared by 2 bases and J by 3 bases, with 10 bases of the junction left unmatched. This CDR3 spans 18 amino acids. Germline CDR1 MNHEY, CDR2 SMNVEV (reference sequence). CDR3 nucleotide sequence: TGTGCCAGCAGTTTAACCACCCCAGCGGGAGGGGACTACAATGAGCAGTTCTTC. Translation: CASSLTTPAGGDYNEQFF.

This clonotype was recorded a few times. This sequence joins TRBV29-1 and TRBJ2-7; D is perhaps TRBD1 (6 bases). V lost 8 bases, J lost 1 base, and 12 bases lay in between. This CDR3 spans 12 amino acids. CDR1 is SQVTM and CDR2 is ANQGSEA in the germline V gene. CDR3 DNA sequence: TGCAGCTTCTTACAGGGATCCTACGAGCAGTACTTC. Amino acids: CSFLQGSYEQYF.

This clonotype was seen more than once but under ten times. The chain is built from TRBV20-1 and TRBJ2-3; no reliable D call. This CDR3 contains 12 residues. The ends were cut back, 5 bases at V and 1 base at J, with 7 bases in the middle. In germline, CDR1 is DFQATT, CDR2 SNEGSKA (reference sequence). CDR3 coding DNA: TGCAGTGCTGATGAGGGCACAGATACGCAGTATTTT. This codes for CSADEGTDTQYF.

This clonotype was seen many times. The chain combines TRBV12-3 or TRBV12-4 with TRBJ2-3; D is possibly TRBD2 (6 bases). Trimming left V 3 bases short and J 2 bases short, with 12 bases between. The CDR3 has 15 amino acids. The CDR3 loop reads CASSFGGLVTDTQYF. CDR3 nucleotide sequence: TGTGCCAGCAGTTTCGGGGGTTTGGTCACAGATACGCAGTATTTT.

This clonotype has a count of ten or more. The rearrangement joins TRBV15 to TRBJ2-3, with 11 positions matching TRBD2. Germline V CDR1 and CDR2: LNHNV, YYDKDF (reference sequence). This CDR3 spans 16 amino acids. Losses at the gene ends were 3 bases for V and 3 bases for J; bases not matched to a gene: 5. The CDR3 spells CATSRTLAGGTDTQYF. For the CDR3, the DNA is TGTGCCACCAGCAGGACTCTAGCGGGAGGAACAGATACGCAGTATTTT.

In this sample, this clonotype turned up many times. The V and J genes are TRBV5-5 and TRBJ2-1; D perhaps matches TRBD2 (5 bases). Per germline, CDR1 SGHKS and CDR2 YYEKEE (reference sequence). Deletions cut 4 bases from V and 0 bases from J, with 14 bases between. The length of the CDR3 is 16 residues. The CDR3 loop is CASSRDGTSSYNEQFF. In DNA, the CDR3 is TGTGCCAGCAGCCGGGATGGTACCAGCTCCTACAATGAGCAGTTCTTC.

This clonotype showed up many times. This chain uses TRBV28 with TRBJ1-6; maybe TRBD1 (5 bases). V was shortened by 8 bases and J by 7 bases, with 12 bases between the two germline ends. Germline V gene data show CDR1 as MDHEN and CDR2 as SYDVKM. The CDR3 sequence is 13 residues long. CDR3 loop: CASCQGMNSPLHF. CDR3 nucleotide sequence: TGTGCCAGCTGTCAGGGTATGAATTCACCCCTCCACTTT. The full variable domain, in which reference TRBV28 and TRBJ1-6 provide the parts outside the CDR3, is DVKVTQSSRYLVKRTGEKVFLECVQDMDHENMFWYRQDPGLGLRLIYFSYDVKMKEKGDIPEGYSVSREKKERFSLILESASTNQTSMYLCASCQGMNSPLHFGNGTRLTVT.

This clonotype was counted many times. The V and J genes are TRBV24-1 and TRBJ2-5; D is unresolved. Looked up from germline, CDR1 is KGHDR and CDR2 is SFDVKD. The V end was cut by 4 bases, the J end by 4 bases, with 3 bases between. The CDR3 is 11 amino acids. CDR3 sequence reads: CATSEGETQYF. The CDR3, as DNA: TGTGCCACCAGTGAGGGAGAGACCCAGTACTTC.

This clonotype was recorded many times. V gene TRBV4-3 combines with J gene TRBJ2-4, with a tentative D call TRBD1 (6 bases). The CDR3 length is 16 residues. The ends were cut back, 3 bases at V and 0 bases at J, with 12 bases in the middle. CDR1 LGHNA and CDR2 YSLEER come from the germline V gene. The CDR3 DNA reads TGCGCCAGCAGCCACTCCAGGGGTTTAGCCAAAAACATTCAGTACTTC. Translated, it gives CASSHSRGLAKNIQYF.

This clonotype has only a few counts. The rearrangement uses TRBV28 and TRBJ2-5, with D perhaps TRBD2 (6 bases). CDR1 and CDR2 from the germline V gene are MDHEN and SYDVKM. The length of the CDR3 is 13 residues. V was cut by 10 bases and J by 5 bases, with 17 bases left in between. CDR3 sequence: CATLWGVGETQYF. As DNA, the CDR3 is TGTGCCACCCTTTGGGGGGTCGGGGAGACCCAGTACTTC.

This sequence joins TRBV7-9 and TRBJ2-1, with D possibly called TRBD1 or TRBD2 (5 bases each). Germline CDR1 and CDR2: SEHNR and FQNEAQ (reference sequence). CDR3 length: 13 amino acids. The germline V and J ends were trimmed by 4 bases and 12 bases, with 16 bases remaining between them. CDR3 sequence (DNA): TGTGCCAGCAGCTCGGGTGGGGACCCGTCGCAGTTCTTC. Translating it yields CASSSGGDPSQFF.

Only a few counts were recorded for this clonotype. The genes are TRBV29-1 and TRBJ1-1; 7 bases match TRBD1. CDR1 is SQVTM and CDR2 is ANQGSEA in the germline V gene. This CDR3 has 14 amino acids. Trimming removed 5 bases from V and 0 bases from J; junction bases left unmatched: 6. CDR3 sequence: CSVRGQRMNTEAFF. The DNA for the CDR3 is TGCAGCGTTAGGGGACAGCGGATGAACACTGAAGCTTTCTTT.

The rearrangement links TRBV12-3 or TRBV12-4 to TRBJ2-2; the match to TRBD2 covers 8 bases. The CDR3 loop spans 13 amino acids. The V gene end was trimmed by 7 bases and the J gene end by 6 bases; junction bases not matched to a gene: 4. The CDR3: CASTLGGAGELFF. The DNA for the CDR3 is TGTGCCAGCACCCTCGGGGGGGCCGGGGAGCTGTTTTTT.